This T cell receptor (beta chain) emerged from a study of beta chain features in type 1 diabetes. Study-wide background: The patients were much like the healthy donors in age, gender and cell yields.

The CDR3 is 16 residues long. Looked up from germline, CDR1 is SEHNR and CDR2 is FQNEAQ (reference sequence). V lost 5 bases and J lost 5, with 21 bases in between. This clone occurred once. The antigen remains undetermined. Sequenced material consisted of expressed TCRB transcripts (all of the isolated RNA was reverse transcribed). The repertoire was sequenced with immunoSEQ multiplex PCR; TCRdb's copy has only in-frame clones and lacks some. The sample records about 740,000 clones, around 15% being singletons. Whole-study findings and limits: Shortening that was moderate but significant affected the TCRB CDR3s of Type 1 diabetes patients in all four CD4+ subsets. In cDNA sequencing, cells with high TCR expression could be over-represented.

Sequenced: naive CD4+ T cells from blood. This TCR derives from a man between 18 and 29 years old with type 1 diabetes. V usage is TRBV7-9 and J usage is TRBJ1-2; tentatively, D is TRBD1 (5 bases). DNA of the CDR3: TGTGCCAGCAGCCAGACCCGGGGCTCTCACTGGTATGGCTACACCTTC. Translation: CASSQTRGSHWYGYTF.